The 2 T cell receptor beta chains in this list originate from one sample, sequenced in a study of beta chain features in type 1 diabetes. As every portion of the isolated RNA was reverse transcribed, the sequencing read expressed TCRB transcripts. Measured with immunoSEQ multiplex PCR; TCRdb has only the in-frame clones, and not every one. The sample shows 240,000 or so clones, under 70% of them seen only once. Source material: naive CD4+ T cells from blood. These TCRs come from a man aged 25 to 45 in good health.

The V and J genes are TRBV5-1 and TRBJ2-7; TRBD1 is a possible D gene (6 bases). Per the germline V gene, CDR1 is SGHRS and CDR2 is YFSETQ. V lost 5 bases, J lost 2 bases, and 14 bases lay in between. CDR3 size: 14 residues. The CDR3 DNA reads as TGCGCCAGCAGAGAAACGGGACAAACCTACGAGCAGTACTTC. Translation: CASRETGQTYEQYF.

The sample holds one count of this clone. The chain combines TRBV5-1 with TRBJ2-1; a weak D match, TRBD2 (6 bases). Per germline, CDR1 SGHRS and CDR2 YFSETQ. This CDR3 is 15 amino acids long. V dropped 6 bases and J dropped 7 bases, with 20 bases sitting between them. CDR3 loop: CASTYIKGGSNEQFF. CDR3 DNA sequence: TGCGCCAGCACCTATATCAAAGGAGGGTCGAATGAGCAGTTCTTC.